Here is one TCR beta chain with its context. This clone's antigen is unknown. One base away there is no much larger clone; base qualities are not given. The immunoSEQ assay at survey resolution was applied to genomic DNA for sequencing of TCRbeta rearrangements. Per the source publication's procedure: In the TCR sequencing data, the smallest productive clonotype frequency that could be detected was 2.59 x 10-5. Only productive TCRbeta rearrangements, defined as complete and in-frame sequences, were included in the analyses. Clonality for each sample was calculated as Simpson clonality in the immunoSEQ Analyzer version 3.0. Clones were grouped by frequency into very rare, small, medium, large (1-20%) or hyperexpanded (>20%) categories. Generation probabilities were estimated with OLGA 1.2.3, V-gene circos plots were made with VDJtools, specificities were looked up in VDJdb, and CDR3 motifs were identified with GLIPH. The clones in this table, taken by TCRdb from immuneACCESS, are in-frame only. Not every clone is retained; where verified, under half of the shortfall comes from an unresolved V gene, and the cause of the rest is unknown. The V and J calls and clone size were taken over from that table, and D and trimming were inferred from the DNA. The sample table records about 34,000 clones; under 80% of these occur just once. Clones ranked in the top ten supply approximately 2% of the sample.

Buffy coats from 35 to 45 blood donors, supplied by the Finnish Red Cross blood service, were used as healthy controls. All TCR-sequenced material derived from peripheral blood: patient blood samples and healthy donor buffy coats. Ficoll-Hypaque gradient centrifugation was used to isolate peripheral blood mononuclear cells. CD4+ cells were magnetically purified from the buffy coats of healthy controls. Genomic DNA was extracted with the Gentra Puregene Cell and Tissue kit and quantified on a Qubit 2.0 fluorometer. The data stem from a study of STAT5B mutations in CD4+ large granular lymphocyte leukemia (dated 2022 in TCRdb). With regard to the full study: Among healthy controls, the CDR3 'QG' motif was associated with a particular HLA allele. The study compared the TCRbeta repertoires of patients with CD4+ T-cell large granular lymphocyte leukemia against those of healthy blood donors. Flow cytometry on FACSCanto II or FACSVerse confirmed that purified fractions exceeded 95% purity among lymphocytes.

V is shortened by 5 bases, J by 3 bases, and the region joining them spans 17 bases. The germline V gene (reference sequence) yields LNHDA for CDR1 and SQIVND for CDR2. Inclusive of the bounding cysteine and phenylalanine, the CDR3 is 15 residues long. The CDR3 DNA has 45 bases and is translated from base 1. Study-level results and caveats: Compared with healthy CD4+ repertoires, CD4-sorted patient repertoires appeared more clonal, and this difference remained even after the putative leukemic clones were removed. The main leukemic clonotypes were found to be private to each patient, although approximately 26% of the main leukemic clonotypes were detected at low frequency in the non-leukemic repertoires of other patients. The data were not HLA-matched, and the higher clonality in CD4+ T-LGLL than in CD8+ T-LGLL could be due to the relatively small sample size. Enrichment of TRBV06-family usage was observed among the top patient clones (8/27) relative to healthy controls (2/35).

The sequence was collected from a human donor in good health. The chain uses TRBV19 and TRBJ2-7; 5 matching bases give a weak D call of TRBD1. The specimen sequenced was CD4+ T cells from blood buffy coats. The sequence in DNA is TGTGCCAGTAGTGCGCCCGCGGACAACCACTACGAGCAGTACTTC. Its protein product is CASSAPADNHYEQYF.